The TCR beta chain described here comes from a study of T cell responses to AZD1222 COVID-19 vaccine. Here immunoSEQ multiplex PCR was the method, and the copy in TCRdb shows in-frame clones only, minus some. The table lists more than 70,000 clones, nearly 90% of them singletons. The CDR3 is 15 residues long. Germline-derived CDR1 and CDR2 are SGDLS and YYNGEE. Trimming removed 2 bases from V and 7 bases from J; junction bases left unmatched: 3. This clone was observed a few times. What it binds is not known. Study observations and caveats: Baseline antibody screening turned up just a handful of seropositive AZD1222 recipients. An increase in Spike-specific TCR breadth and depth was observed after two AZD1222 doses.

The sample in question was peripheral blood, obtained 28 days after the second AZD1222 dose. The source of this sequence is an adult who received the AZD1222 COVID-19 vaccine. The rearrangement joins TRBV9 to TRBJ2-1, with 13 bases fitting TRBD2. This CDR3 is CASSVRGLAGNEQFF. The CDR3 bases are TGTGCCAGCAGCGTTCGGGGACTAGCGGGAAATGAGCAGTTCTTC.